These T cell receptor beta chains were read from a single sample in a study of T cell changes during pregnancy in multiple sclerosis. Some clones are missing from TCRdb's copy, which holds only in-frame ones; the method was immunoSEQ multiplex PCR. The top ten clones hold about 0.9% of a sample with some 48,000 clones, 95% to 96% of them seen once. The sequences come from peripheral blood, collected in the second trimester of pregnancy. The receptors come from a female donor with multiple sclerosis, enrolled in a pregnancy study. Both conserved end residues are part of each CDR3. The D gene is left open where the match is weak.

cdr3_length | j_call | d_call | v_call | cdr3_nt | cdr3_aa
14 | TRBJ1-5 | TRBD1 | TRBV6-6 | TGTGCCAGCAGACAGGGGCCTAGCAATCAGCCCCAGCATTTT | CASRQGPSNQPQHF
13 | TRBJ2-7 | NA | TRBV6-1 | TGTGCCAGCACTAAGGGGTTGTCCTACGAGCAGTACTTC | CASTKGLSYEQYF
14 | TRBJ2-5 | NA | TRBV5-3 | TGTGCCAGAAGCTGGGGGGTCCTCAAAGAGACCCAGTACTTC | CARSWGVLKETQYF
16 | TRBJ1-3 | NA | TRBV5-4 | TGTGCCAGCAGCTTTAACGCAGTTCGCTCTGGAAACACCATATATTTT | CASSFNAVRSGNTIYF
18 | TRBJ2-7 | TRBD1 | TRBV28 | TGTGCCAGCACCTCCGTCACCGGGACAGGGAGTTTTGCCTACGAGCAGTACTTC | CASTSVTGTGSFAYEQYF
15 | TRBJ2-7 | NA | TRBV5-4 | TGTGCCAGCAGCCCCCTCTCAGGGAAAGACTACGAGCAGTACTTC | CASSPLSGKDYEQYF
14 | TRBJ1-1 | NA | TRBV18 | TGTGCCAGCTCACCACTACAGATGAACACTGAAGCTTTCTTT | CASSPLQMNTEAFF
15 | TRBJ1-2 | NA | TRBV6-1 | TGTGCCAGCATCCTCAGGGGAACAGCCTCCTATGGCTACACCTTC | CASILRGTASYGYTF
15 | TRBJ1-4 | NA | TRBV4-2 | TGTGCCAGCAGCTTACGGAGGCCCCCCGATGAAAAACTGTTTTTT | CASSLRRPPDEKLFF
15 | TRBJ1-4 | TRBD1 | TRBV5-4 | TGTGCCAGCAGCTTACGGACAGGTGTTAATGAAAAACTGTTTTTT | CASSLRTGVNEKLFF
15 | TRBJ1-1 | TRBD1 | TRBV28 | TGTGCCAGCAGTGCAACCGGGACAGCGAACACTGAAGCTTTCTTT | CASSATGTANTEAFF